This T cell receptor (beta chain) was sequenced in a study of blood T cell repertoires in COVID-19. Background on the study: Acute and convalescent COVID-19 samples came from the United States, Italy and Spain.

Per the original data handling: Reference gene primers were amplified, and this amplification served to estimate nucleated cell counts. Produced via immunoSEQ multiplex PCR; TCRdb's table is partial and in-frame only. That table is the source of V, J and clone size, and D and trimming were worked out from the DNA. Here the sample spans around 65,000 clones, 65% to 85% being singletons. Per germline, CDR1 MNHEY and CDR2 SVGAGI. The CDR3 contains 14 residues. Between the trimmed V and J ends, which lost 11 bases and 1 base, there was a span of 17 bases. This rearrangement joins TRBV6-5 to TRBJ1-2, with D possibly being TRBD1 (6 bases). Sequences were obtained from peripheral blood. The TCR originated in a woman of 80 years or more with active or convalescent COVID-19. CDR3 in amino acids: CASKQTGDNYGYTF. The CDR3 DNA reads as TGTGCCTCAAAACAGACAGGCGATAACTATGGCTACACCTTC.